These T cell receptor beta chains were read from a single sample in a study of blood T cell repertoires in COVID-19. Method: immunoSEQ multiplex PCR; TCRdb's copy keeps in-frame clones and lacks some. The sample carries approximately 110,000 clones, 74% recorded once. Sequencing used peripheral blood. Every receptor here comes from an elderly man with COVID-19, enrolled during active disease. The CDR3 runs from the conserved cysteine through the conserved F or W. D genes are given only for firm matches. Clone size is given for some rows only: seen once, a few or many times, or a class if the clone is expanded.

v_call,j_call,clone_size,d_call,cdr3_nt,cdr3_aa
TRBV4-3,TRBJ1-6,few,NA,TGCGCCAGCAGCCAAGCGCCGGGAAGTTCACCCCTCCACTTT,CASSQAPGSSPLHF
TRBV19,TRBJ2-2,NA,NA,TGTGCCAGTAGGGAGGGGGCCAAGTCCGGGGAGCTGTTTTTT,CASREGAKSGELFF
TRBV6-2/TRBV6-3,TRBJ1-4,once,NA,TGTGCCAGCAGCCGCCTACCGGGGGAAGAAAAACTGTTTTTT,CASSRLPGEEKLFF
TRBV6-6,TRBJ2-1,NA,NA,TGTGCCAGCGATAGACAGGCCACCTACAATGAGCAGTTCTTC,CASDRQATYNEQFF
TRBV19,TRBJ1-1,once,TRBD1,TGTGCCAGTAGTATTGGACAGGGGGTTGAAGCTTTCTTT,CASSIGQGVEAFF
TRBV6-1,TRBJ2-3,NA,TRBD1,TGTGCCAGCAGTGAAGGGACAGGGGGCGCAGATACGCAGTATTTT,CASSEGTGGADTQYF
TRBV5-1,TRBJ2-7,NA,NA,TGCGCCAGCAGCTCCACCGGGGGTCTAAGCGGGTCCTACTACGAGCAGTACTTC,CASSSTGGLSGSYYEQYF
TRBV7-3,TRBJ1-2,NA,NA,TGTGCCAGCAGCTTGCACGGGACAAGTAACTATGGCTACACCTTC,CASSLHGTSNYGYTF
TRBV7-2,TRBJ2-1,few,TRBD1,TGTGCCAGCAGCTTAGAGATGGTAGTGGGACAGAACTACAATGAGCAGTTCTTC,CASSLEMVVGQNYNEQFF
TRBV7-2,TRBJ2-1,NA,TRBD2,TGTGCCAGCAGCTTAGATCTAGCGGGTTACAATGAGCAGTTCTTC,CASSLDLAGYNEQFF
TRBV5-8,TRBJ1-2,NA,NA,TGTGCCAGCAGCTTAACCGGGGGGTCTAACTATGGCTACACCTTC,CASSLTGGSNYGYTF
TRBV5-1,TRBJ2-3,NA,TRBD2,TGCGCCAGCAGCTTTTCGAGGGAGGGCGCAGATACGCAGTATTTT,CASSFSREGADTQYF
TRBV28,TRBJ1-5,once,NA,TGTGCCAGCAGCCCGACTGGACTCATAAACTATTTT,CASSPTGLINYF
TRBV5-1,TRBJ2-2,NA,TRBD2,TGCGCCAGCAGCCCTGGACTAGCGGGAGGGCCCCACACCGGGGAGCTGTTTTTT,CASSPGLAGGPHTGELFF
TRBV6-6,TRBJ1-3,NA,TRBD1,TGTGCCAGTTACTTGACAGGGGCAGGAAGAAACACCATATATTTT,CASYLTGAGRNTIYF